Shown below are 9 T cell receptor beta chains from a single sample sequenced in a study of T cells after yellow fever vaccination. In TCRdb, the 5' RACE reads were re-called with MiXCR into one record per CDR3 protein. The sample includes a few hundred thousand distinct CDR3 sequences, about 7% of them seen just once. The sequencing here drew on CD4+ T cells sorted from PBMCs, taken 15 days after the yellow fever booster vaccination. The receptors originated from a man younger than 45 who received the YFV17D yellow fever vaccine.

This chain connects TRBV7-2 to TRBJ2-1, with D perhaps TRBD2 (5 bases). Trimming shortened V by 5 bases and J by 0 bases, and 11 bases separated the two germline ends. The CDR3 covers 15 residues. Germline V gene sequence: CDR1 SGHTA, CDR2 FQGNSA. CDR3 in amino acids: CASSMDFNSYNEQFF. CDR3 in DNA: TGTGCCAGCAGCATGGACTTCAACTCCTACAATGAGCAGTTCTTC.

The chain's CDR3 is CASSLRGWAGPSGEQYF. The DNA of the CDR3 is TGTGCCAGCAGCTTACGGGGTTGGGCGGGCCCATCGGGGGAGCAGTACTTC. The chain combines TRBV7-8 with TRBJ2-7, with a weak D call TRBD2 (5 bases). Germline loops: CDR1 SGHVS, CDR2 FQNEAQ. Trimming took 2 bases from V and 7 from J, leaving 24 bases between them. The CDR3 is made up of 17 amino acids.

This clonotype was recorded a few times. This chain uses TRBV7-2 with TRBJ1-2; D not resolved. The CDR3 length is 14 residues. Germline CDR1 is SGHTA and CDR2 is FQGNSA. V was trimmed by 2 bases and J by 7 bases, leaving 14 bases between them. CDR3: CASSLHRLGTGYTF. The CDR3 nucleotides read TGTGCCAGCAGCTTACACCGCTTAGGTACTGGCTACACCTTC.

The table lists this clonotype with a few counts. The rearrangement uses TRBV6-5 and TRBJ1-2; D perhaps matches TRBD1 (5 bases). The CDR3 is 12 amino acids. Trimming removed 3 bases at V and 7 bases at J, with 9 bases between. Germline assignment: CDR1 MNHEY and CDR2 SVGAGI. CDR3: CASSYSRGGYTF. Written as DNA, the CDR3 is TGTGCCAGCAGTTATTCTAGGGGTGGCTACACCTTC.

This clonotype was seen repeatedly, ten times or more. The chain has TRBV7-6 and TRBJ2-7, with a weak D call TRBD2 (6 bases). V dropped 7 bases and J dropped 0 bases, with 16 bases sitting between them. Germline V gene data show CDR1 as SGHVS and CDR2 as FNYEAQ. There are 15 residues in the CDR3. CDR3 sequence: CASTRGTSFSYEQYF. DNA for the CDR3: TGTGCCAGCACCCGGGGGACGTCTTTCTCCTACGAGCAGTACTTC.

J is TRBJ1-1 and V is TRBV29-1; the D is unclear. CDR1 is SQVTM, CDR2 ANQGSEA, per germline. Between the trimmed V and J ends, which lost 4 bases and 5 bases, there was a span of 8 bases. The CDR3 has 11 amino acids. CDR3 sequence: CSVARLTEAFF. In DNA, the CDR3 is TGCAGCGTTGCCAGACTTACTGAAGCTTTCTTT.

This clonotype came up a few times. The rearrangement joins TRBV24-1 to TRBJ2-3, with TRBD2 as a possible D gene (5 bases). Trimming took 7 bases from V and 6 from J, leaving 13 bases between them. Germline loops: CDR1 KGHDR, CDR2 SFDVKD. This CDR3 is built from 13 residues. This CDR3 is CATRGGGSDTQYF. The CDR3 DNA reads TGTGCCACCAGGGGCGGCGGGTCGGATACGCAGTATTTT.

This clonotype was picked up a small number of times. CDR3: CASSLSGPELFF. The CDR3 DNA reads as TGCGCCAGCAGCTTGTCCGGACCGGAGCTGTTTTTT. V is TRBV5-1 and J is TRBJ2-2; no clear D gene. The germline V gene encodes CDR1 SGHRS and CDR2 YFSETQ. The CDR3 contains 12 residues. With 1 base removed from V and 10 bases from J, the gap between germline ends came to 8 bases.

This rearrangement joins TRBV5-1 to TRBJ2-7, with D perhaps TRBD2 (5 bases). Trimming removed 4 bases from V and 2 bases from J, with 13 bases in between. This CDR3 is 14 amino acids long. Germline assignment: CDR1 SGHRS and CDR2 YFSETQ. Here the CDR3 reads CASSVDDGAYEQYF. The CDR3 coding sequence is TGCGCCAGCAGCGTGGACGACGGGGCCTACGAGCAGTACTTC.